This record looks at one T cell receptor (beta chain) sequence and its context. PCR involved 60 Vbeta and 13 Jbeta primers. The repertoire was sequenced with immunoSEQ multiplex PCR; TCRdb's copy has only in-frame clones and lacks some. Its clone listing holds approximately 75,000 clones. The data belong to a study of cytomegalovirus exposure and HLA in healthy donors. Germline V gives CDR1 MNHEY, CDR2 SVGAGI. V was trimmed by 6 bases and J by 7 bases, leaving 16 bases between them. The CDR3 length is 13 residues. The receptor comes from a man in his forties in good health and CMV-seronegative. Material: PBMCs. The chain recombines TRBV6-5 with TRBJ2-7; TRBD1 is a possible D gene (5 bases). Here the CDR3 reads CASSLDWAGEQYF. The CDR3 DNA sequence: TGTGCCAGCAGCCTCGACTGGGCAGGGGAGCAGTACTTC.